This is a list of T cell receptor beta chains from one sample in a study of graft-versus-host responses after intestinal transplantation. For these TCRs, the target antigens are not known. Assay: immunoSEQ multiplex PCR; the TCRdb copy retains only in-frame clones and omits some. The sample consists of 95,000 to 110,000 clones, about 90% of them appearing once. The material was unstimulated CD4+ T cells sorted from spleen or lymph node cells, obtained before intestinal transplant. These receptors were obtained from a human donor who received an intestinal transplant. The CDR3 runs from the conserved cysteine through the conserved F or W. The D gene is left open where the match is weak. Not all rows give a size; the values are once, few, many and, for expanded clones, a class.

. TRBJ2-1 . TRBV11-1 TGTGCCAGCAGCACCCCTTGGGTCAATGAGCAGTTCTTC CASSTPWVNEQFF
. TRBJ2-3 . TRBV7-3 TGTGCCAGCAGCCCCGGATCAGATACGCAGTATTTT CASSPGSDTQYF
. TRBJ1-4 . TRBV6-5 TGTGCCAGCAGTTACTCTGGGGGAGTTGAAAAACTGTTTTTT CASSYSGGVEKLFF
few TRBJ2-1 TRBD1 TRBV5-1 TGCGCCAGCAGCCCACCGGGACAGGGTATTTGGCTGGGACAGTTCTTC CASSPPGQGIWLGQFF
. TRBJ2-2 . TRBV12-5 TGTGCTAGTGTGGCAGGGACTAACACCGGGGAGCTGTTTTTT CASVAGTNTGELFF
. TRBJ2-5 . TRBV11-2 TGTGCCAGCAGCCGTAGCGGAATGTACCAAGAGACCCAGTACTTC CASSRSGMYQETQYF
. TRBJ1-2 . TRBV28 TGTGCCAGCAACGGGAACTACTATGGCTACACCTTC CASNGNYYGYTF
. TRBJ2-5 TRBD1 TRBV7-3 TGTGCCAGCAGCTTAAACCGTGGGACAGGGGGCGGCGAGACCCAGTACTTC CASSLNRGTGGGETQYF
. TRBJ2-2 TRBD2 TRBV10-2 TGCGCCAGCAGAGGGTCGGGGGGCACCGGGGAGCTGTTTTTT CASRGSGGTGELFF
. TRBJ2-1 TRBD2 TRBV28 TGTGCCAGCAGGAACGGACTAGCGGGATGGAGGTTATCCTACAATGAGCAGTTCTTC CASRNGLAGWRLSYNEQFF